The rows below give T cell receptor beta chains drawn from one sample of a study of prognosis after radiotherapy for stage I lung cancer. MiXCR, applied by TCRdb to the multiplex PCR reads, yields one record per CDR3 protein. The sample carries some 14,000 distinct CDR3 sequences, roughly 50% recorded once. The input for sequencing was PBMCs, taken before or after stereotactic body radiation therapy (not recorded which). The source of these receptors is a donor over 45 with non-small cell lung cancer. Both conserved end residues are part of each CDR3. Each record gives: CDR3 protein, J gene, V gene.

CDR3 protein: CASRLSGRGALSEQFF
J gene: TRBJ2-1
V gene: TRBV28

CDR3 protein: CASSPTGSQRNQPQHF
J gene: TRBJ1-5
V gene: TRBV6-2/TRBV6-3

CDR3 protein: CASSYAGELFF
J gene: TRBJ2-2
V gene: TRBV7-9

CDR3 protein: CASSSSTFGGELFF
J gene: TRBJ2-2
V gene: TRBV11-1

CDR3 protein: CASSEGGAGAYEQYF
J gene: TRBJ2-7
V gene: TRBV6-1

CDR3 protein: CASSLDGMGNPQHF
J gene: TRBJ1-5
V gene: TRBV7-2

CDR3 protein: CASSISGTSINEQFF
J gene: TRBJ2-1
V gene: TRBV19

CDR3 protein: CASSPDRNQPQHF
J gene: TRBJ1-5
V gene: TRBV18

CDR3 protein: CASSPLRGGRRDTGELFF
J gene: TRBJ2-2
V gene: TRBV18

CDR3 protein: CSVEDTGPRPGAGELFF
J gene: TRBJ2-2
V gene: TRBV29-1

CDR3 protein: CASSQDWSKREQYF
J gene: TRBJ2-7
V gene: TRBV4-3

CDR3 protein: CASSKLAGDRTDTQYF
J gene: TRBJ2-3
V gene: TRBV5-5

CDR3 protein: CASSPGGGGNTIYF
J gene: TRBJ1-3
V gene: TRBV18

CDR3 protein: CASILGVGPYEQYF
J gene: TRBJ2-7
V gene: TRBV5-5

CDR3 protein: CASSHNRDGYTF
J gene: TRBJ1-2
V gene: TRBV7-8

CDR3 protein: CASTRDRNYNEQFF
J gene: TRBJ2-1
V gene: TRBV5-1

CDR3 protein: CASSEKLAGGLYEQYF
J gene: TRBJ2-7
V gene: TRBV6-1

CDR3 protein: CSARSGKNIQYF
J gene: TRBJ2-4
V gene: TRBV20-1

CDR3 protein: CSARDDQGAPYEQYF
J gene: TRBJ2-7
V gene: TRBV20-1

CDR3 protein: CASSYGLGNTYEQYF
J gene: TRBJ2-7
V gene: TRBV6-2/TRBV6-3

CDR3 protein: CSARPILAGQETQYF
J gene: TRBJ2-5
V gene: TRBV20-1

CDR3 protein: CAITSGLVRGNEQFF
J gene: TRBJ2-1
V gene: TRBV7-2

CDR3 protein: CASSLRDNLMVETQYF
J gene: TRBJ2-5
V gene: TRBV7-2

CDR3 protein: CASSGAGNYGYTF
J gene: TRBJ1-2
V gene: TRBV6-1

CDR3 protein: CASSNRCDGTQYF
J gene: TRBJ2-5
V gene: TRBV6-1

CDR3 protein: CSVDGEGGGADTQYF
J gene: TRBJ2-3
V gene: TRBV29-1

CDR3 protein: CASSIGQGNKPQHF
J gene: TRBJ1-5
V gene: TRBV19

CDR3 protein: CASSGPEDYEQYF
J gene: TRBJ2-7
V gene: TRBV2

CDR3 protein: CAWSSTLNTQYF
J gene: TRBJ2-3
V gene: TRBV30

CDR3 protein: CSVDGEGGGTDTQYF
J gene: TRBJ2-3
V gene: TRBV29-1

CDR3 protein: CASSSTTGRNTQYF
J gene: TRBJ2-3
V gene: TRBV6-2/TRBV6-3

CDR3 protein: CASSHRSPYNSPLHF
J gene: TRBJ1-6
V gene: TRBV3-1

CDR3 protein: CASSFDRAAYNEQFF
J gene: TRBJ2-1
V gene: TRBV11-2

CDR3 protein: CASSQDLTNPGTSYGYTF
J gene: TRBJ1-2
V gene: TRBV4-2

CDR3 protein: CASSRGSGVSYNEQFF
J gene: TRBJ2-1
V gene: TRBV6-4

CDR3 protein: CSAPGSHQPQHF
J gene: TRBJ1-5
V gene: TRBV20-1

CDR3 protein: CASSPLFWGRVTEAFF
J gene: TRBJ1-1
V gene: TRBV28

CDR3 protein: CSVPSANTDTQYF
J gene: TRBJ2-3
V gene: TRBV29-1

CDR3 protein: CSASPASGRADEETQYF
J gene: TRBJ2-5
V gene: TRBV20-1

CDR3 protein: CASSERTSNSPLHF
J gene: TRBJ1-6
V gene: TRBV9

CDR3 protein: CASRRGMTSGRKDEQFF
J gene: TRBJ2-1
V gene: TRBV27

CDR3 protein: CASSQEPELAGVLEQYF
J gene: TRBJ2-7
V gene: TRBV3-1

CDR3 protein: CATSDRGQGGATQYF
J gene: TRBJ2-5
V gene: TRBV24-1

CDR3 protein: CASSVDREGYGYTF
J gene: TRBJ1-2
V gene: TRBV6-2/TRBV6-3

CDR3 protein: CASSYRDNQPQHF
J gene: TRBJ1-5
V gene: TRBV12-3/TRBV12-4

CDR3 protein: CASSSGPKSHF
J gene: TRBJ2-7
V gene: TRBV11-2

CDR3 protein: CASSQNLDTQYF
J gene: TRBJ2-3
V gene: TRBV3-1